The source of this TCR beta chain is a study of blood T cell repertoires in COVID-19. In the study overall: The analysed material was cDNA or gDNA that came from T cells, B-cell-depleted T cells, or PBMCs.

Trimming removed 6 bases at V and 5 bases at J, with 18 bases between. CDR3 size: 14 residues. Germline loops: CDR1 SGHRS, CDR2 YFSETQ. Under the authors' procedure: Nucleated cell number was recorded as an estimate derived from reference gene primer amplification. Profiled with immunoSEQ multiplex PCR; TCRdb holds only in-frame clones, not every one. V and J calls and clone size are as listed in that table; D and trimming were resolved from the DNA. The table has hundreds of thousands of clones, about nine tenths seen once; the top ten hold 3.5% to 4.5%. Participants spanned ages about 18 to 90 years and resided in 24 US areas. Clinical history as reported by participants underpinned cohort assignment.

The source of this sequence is a woman aged 25 to 39 with acute COVID-19. Sequenced input: PBMCs or T cells enriched from blood (not recorded which). The chain links TRBV5-1 to TRBJ2-7; a possible D gene is TRBD1 (6 bases). This CDR3 reads CASKAPGTGNEQYF. Written as DNA, the CDR3 is TGCGCCAGCAAGGCCCCCGGTACAGGGAACGAGCAGTACTTC.